Sequencing of this TCR beta chain was carried out in a study of blood T cell repertoires in COVID-19. Overall study: The origin of the acute and convalescent COVID-19 samples was the United States, Italy and Spain. PBMCs, B-cell-depleted T cells, or T cells were the source of the cDNA or gDNA that made up the material.

This clone was counted between two and nine times. Authors' analysis steps: Nucleated cell counts were estimated from reference gene primer amplification. Clones were read by immunoSEQ multiplex PCR, and TCRdb kept only the in-frame ones, dropping some. V and J calls and clone size follow that table, whereas D and trimming were derived from the DNA. The sample lists some 130,000 clones, about four fifths occurring once. The receptor comes from a man aged 35 to 55 with active or convalescent COVID-19. The specimen sequenced was peripheral blood.

The CDR3 DNA reads TGCGCCAGCAGCCTAGGCGGACAGGGAGCTGGAAACACCATATATTTT. As protein: CASSLGGQGAGNTIYF. This chain uses TRBV10-1 with TRBJ1-3, with 8 nucleotides matching TRBD1. Germline V gives CDR1 WNHNN, CDR2 SYGVQD (reference sequence). J gave up 2 bases and V 6 bases, and 9 bases lay outside the gene matches. CDR3 size: 16 residues.